This T cell receptor (beta chain) was found in a study of blood T cell repertoires in COVID-19. Study-wide background: Donors in the United States, Italy and Spain gave samples during acute or convalescent COVID-19. T cells, B-cell-depleted T cells, or PBMCs provided the cDNA or gDNA that served as material.

V shed 2 bases and J shed 5 bases, with 12 bases lying between them. The length of the CDR3 is 15 residues. Germline CDR1 is SGHVS and CDR2 is FNYEAQ. As handled by the study authors: The authors estimated nucleated cell counts from reference gene primer amplification. The repertoire was sequenced with immunoSEQ multiplex PCR; TCRdb's copy has only in-frame clones and lacks some. D and trimming were read from the DNA, whereas the V and J calls and clone size are those reported in that table. The repertoire has approximately 240,000 clones, 83% of them found once; the top ten carry roughly 5.5%. This sequence joins TRBV7-6 and TRBJ1-4; TRBD1 is a possible D gene (6 bases). The sample consisted of peripheral blood. This TCR was sampled from a human donor in a cohort sampled during active COVID-19. For the CDR3, the DNA is TGTGCCAGCAGCTTACTGACAGGCGGAAATGAAAAACTGTTTTTT. Residues: CASSLLTGGNEKLFF.